This passage covers 11 T cell receptor beta chains from one sample sequenced in a study of metastatic and nonmetastatic thyroid tumors. The entire patient cohort was treatment-naive prior to thyroid surgery. TCRdb re-clonotyped the PCR reads through MiXCR. The sample holds 10,000 to 15,000 clones, 9% to 14% seen once. Sequencing was done on a sample of blood. Source of these receptors: a female donor with papillary thyroid cancer or a benign thyroid nodule (not recorded which). Some clones in this sample may be carry-over from other donors' samples.

This clone was counted at least ten times. The chain couples TRBV7-9 to TRBJ2-7; D is unresolved. Trimming removed 3 bases from V and 0 bases from J, with 9 bases in between. From germline, CDR1 is SEHNR and CDR2 FQNEAQ (reference sequence). This CDR3 is built from 14 residues. CDR3 residues: CASSLQEDSYEQYF. The CDR3 coding sequence is TGTGCCAGCAGCTTGCAAGAGGACTCCTACGAGCAGTACTTC.

This clone is categorized as medium-sized (0.01 to 0.1%). The rearrangement joins TRBV28 to TRBJ2-2; 7 bases align to TRBD2. With V trimmed by 5 bases and J by 7 bases, 10 bases remained unmatched. The CDR3 has 15 residues. CDR1 is MDHEN, CDR2 SYDVKM, per germline. CDR3 sequence reads: CASSPPKGGGGELFF. CDR3 sequence (DNA): TGTGCCAGCAGTCCCCCAAAGGGCGGGGGCGGGGAGCTGTTTTTT.

This clone is medium-sized by share. Other DNA sequences of this sample code for an identical CDR3. The chain links TRBV28 to TRBJ2-1, with 11 positions matching TRBD2. J lost 6 bases, V lost 5 bases, and 6 bases had no gene match. The germline gives CDR1 MDHEN, CDR2 SYDVKM. CDR3 length: 15 residues. CDR3 loop: CASSISGGVSNEQFF. The DNA for the CDR3 is TGTGCCAGCAGTATTAGCGGGGGGGTGAGCAATGAGCAGTTCTTC.

On this clone itself: A single base separates this from a much larger clone, so it may be a read error. This chain uses TRBV29-1 with TRBJ2-7; D may be TRBD1 or TRBD2 (6 bases each). The V gene's germline CDR1 is SQVTM and CDR2 ANQGSEA. The CDR3 totals 13 residues. Trimming took 6 bases from V and 5 from J, leaving 17 bases between them. CDR3 sequence: CSVARPGDNEQYF. CDR3 sequence (DNA): TGCAGCGTAGCGCGTCCGGGGGACAACGAGCAGTACTTC.

Ten or more counts support this clone. The V gene is TRBV7-3, the J gene TRBJ2-1; 9 bases are shared with TRBD2. Germline CDR1 reads SGHTA; CDR2 reads FQGTGA. V shed 2 bases and J 4 bases; nucleotides not matched to a gene: 3. The CDR3 runs 15 residues. DNA of the CDR3: TGTGCCAGCAGCTTAGCGGGGGGGCCTTACAATGAGCAGTTCTTC. Residues: CASSLAGGPYNEQFF.

This clone has ten or more counts. Being one base from a much bigger clone, this may be a read error. The sample contains more than one DNA sequence encoding this CDR3. This chain uses TRBV12-3 or TRBV12-4 with TRBJ2-7; tentative D call: TRBD1 (5 bases). This CDR3 spans 13 amino acids. The germline V and J ends were trimmed by 1 base and 6 bases, with 10 bases remaining between them. CDR3 nucleotides: TGTGCCAGCAGTTTAGGCATAGACAGCGAGCAGTACTTC. Amino acids: CASSLGIDSEQYF.

The chain is built from TRBV7-8 and TRBJ1-6, with a weak D call TRBD1 (6 bases). This CDR3 has 17 residues. The germline gives CDR1 SGHVS, CDR2 FQNEAQ. V lost 8 bases, J lost 5 bases, and 22 bases lay in between. CDR3 sequence: CASASGAGMPHNSPLHF. CDR3 sequence (DNA): TGTGCCAGCGCCTCGGGGGCGGGGATGCCTCATAATTCACCCCTCCACTTT.

The CDR3 loop is CASSSAGIIGEQYF. The CDR3 bases are TGCGCCAGCAGCAGTGCGGGAATTATCGGCGAGCAGTACTTC. The rearrangement uses TRBV5-1 and TRBJ2-7; a possible D gene is TRBD2 (6 bases). V gave up 4 bases and J gave up 6 bases, with 17 bases separating them. Germline CDR1 is SGHRS and CDR2 is YFSETQ. The CDR3 consists of 14 residues.

In this sample, this clone turned up many times. The chain combines TRBV7-6 with TRBJ2-6; D is unclear. This CDR3 is built from 15 residues. Germline V CDR1 and CDR2: SGHVS, FNYEAQ. V lost 4 bases and J 0 bases, leaving 7 bases between the germline ends. The CDR3 DNA is TGTGCCAGCAGCTCCTACCCCTCTGGGGCCAACGTCCTGACTTTC. This codes for CASSSYPSGANVLTF.

The chain has TRBV20-1 and TRBJ1-6; D is ambiguous. V lost 0 bases and J lost 6, with 3 bases in between. From germline, CDR1 is DFQATT and CDR2 SNEGSKA (reference sequence). The CDR3 length is 12 residues. CDR3: CSARDGNSPLHF. As DNA, the CDR3 is TGCAGTGCTAGAGATGGTAATTCACCCCTCCACTTT.

This clone was detected many times. This chain uses TRBV2 with TRBJ2-4, with D unclear. The V and J ends lost 5 bases and 5 bases respectively, with 10 bases between them. Germline CDR1 and CDR2: SNHLY and FYNNEI. CDR3 size: 13 residues. CDR3 in amino acids: CASSYYPENIQYF. CDR3 nucleotides: TGTGCCAGCAGTTACTACCCCGAAAACATTCAGTACTTC.